This TCR beta chain appears in the sequencing data of a study of PD-L1 blockade in urothelial cancer. The wider study: Individuals in the cohort had been given 0 to 3 earlier chemotherapy regimens. After treatment start, blood was analyzed at 3 weeks (second dose) and at 6 weeks.

Regarding time point: peripheral blood 6 weeks after treatment start. TCRdb keeps only in-frame clones here, not all; method: immunoSEQ multiplex PCR. The sample has some 120,000 clones; approximately 85% are singletons. The CDR3 loop spans 13 amino acids. Trimming removed 8 bases from V and 0 bases from J, with 13 bases in between. Germline loops: CDR1 GTSNPN, CDR2 SVGIG (reference sequence). The chain couples TRBV30 to TRBJ2-5; a weak D match, TRBD2 (6 bases). The receptor's source is a man aged 50 to 59 with urothelial cancer. The input for sequencing was PBMCs, taken around atezolizumab (anti-PD-L1) treatment. The CDR3 coding sequence is TGTGCCCTTCGCGGAGGGTACCAAGAGACCCAGTACTTC. It encodes CALRGGYQETQYF.